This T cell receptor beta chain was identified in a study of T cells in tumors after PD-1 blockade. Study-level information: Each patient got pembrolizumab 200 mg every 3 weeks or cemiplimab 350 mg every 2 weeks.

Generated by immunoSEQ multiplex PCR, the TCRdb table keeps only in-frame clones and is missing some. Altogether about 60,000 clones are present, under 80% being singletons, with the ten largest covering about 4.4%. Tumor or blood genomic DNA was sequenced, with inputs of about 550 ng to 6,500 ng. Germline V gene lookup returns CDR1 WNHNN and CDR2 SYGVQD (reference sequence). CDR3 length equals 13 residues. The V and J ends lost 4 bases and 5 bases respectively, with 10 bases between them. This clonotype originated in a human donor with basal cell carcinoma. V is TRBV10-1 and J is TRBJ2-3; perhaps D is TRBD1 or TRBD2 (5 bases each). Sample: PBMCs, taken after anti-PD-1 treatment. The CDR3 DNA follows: TGCGCCAGCAGTGGTCCGGGACGAGATACGCAGTATTTT. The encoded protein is CASSGPGRDTQYF.